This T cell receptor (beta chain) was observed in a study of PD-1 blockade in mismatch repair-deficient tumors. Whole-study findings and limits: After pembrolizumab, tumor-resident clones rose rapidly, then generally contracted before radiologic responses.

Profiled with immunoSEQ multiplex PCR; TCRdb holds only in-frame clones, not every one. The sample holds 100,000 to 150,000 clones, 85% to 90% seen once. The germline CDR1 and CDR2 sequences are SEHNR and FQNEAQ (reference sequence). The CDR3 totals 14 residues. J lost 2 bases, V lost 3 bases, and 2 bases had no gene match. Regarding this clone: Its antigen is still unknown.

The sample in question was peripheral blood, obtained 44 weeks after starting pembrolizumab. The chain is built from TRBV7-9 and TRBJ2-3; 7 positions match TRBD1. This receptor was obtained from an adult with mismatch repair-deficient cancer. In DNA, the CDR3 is TGTGCCAGCAGCTTCGGACAGGCCACAGATACGCAGTATTTT. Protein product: CASSFGQATDTQYF.